A single sample is the source of the 26 T cell receptor beta chains below, sequenced in a study of T cell repertoires in cytomegalovirus infection. TCRdb fed the reads into MiXCR, producing one record per CDR3 protein. Of a few hundred thousand distinct CDR3 sequences in the sample, under 45% were seen once. No antigen has been identified for these receptors. This specimen was cultured PBMCs, taken from culture after CMV antigen stimulation. The source is a human donor in good health (CMV status not recorded). Some clones in this sample may be carry-over from other donors' samples.

V and J are TRBV18 and TRBJ2-5; the match to TRBD1 covers 9 bases. There are 15 residues in the CDR3. The germline gives CDR1 KGHSH, CDR2 LQKENI. V lost 2 bases and J lost 5; bases outside the gene matches: 6. CDR3 sequence (DNA): TGTGCCAGCTCACCAGGACAGGGGATAGGGGAGACCCAGTACTTC. This encodes CASSPGQGIGETQYF.

The chain is built from TRBV19 and TRBJ2-1, with unresolved D. The CDR3 contains 13 residues. Per germline, CDR1 LNHDA and CDR2 SQIVND (reference sequence). Trimming removed 5 bases at V and 8 bases at J, with 13 bases between. The CDR3 DNA is TGTGCCAGTAGTCGAGTAGGGCAGGATGAGCAGTTCTTC. Protein: CASSRVGQDEQFF.

This rearrangement joins TRBV12-3 or TRBV12-4 to TRBJ1-4; 7 bases map to TRBD1. The V and J ends lost 6 bases and 2 bases, in that order; junction bases with no gene match: 3. The length of the CDR3 is 14 residues. In nucleotides, the CDR3 is TGTGCCAGCAGACCGGGACAGACTAATGAAAAACTGTTTTTT. The encoded protein is CASRPGQTNEKLFF.

This clonotype has just a few counts. The chain combines TRBV5-4 with TRBJ2-6; no definite D call. The V gene's germline CDR1 is SGHNT and CDR2 YYREEE (reference sequence). The CDR3 loop spans 16 amino acids. Deletions cut 0 bases from V and 0 bases from J, with 7 bases between. The CDR3 coding sequence is TGTGCCAGCAGCTTGGCGGAAGGCTCTGGGGCCAACGTCCTGACTTTC. Translation gives CASSLAEGSGANVLTF.

The table lists this clonotype with a few counts. The chain recombines TRBV19 with TRBJ1-5; D might be TRBD1 (5 bases). The V gene's germline CDR1 is LNHDA and CDR2 SQIVND (reference sequence). With 5 bases removed from V and 7 bases from J, the gap between germline ends came to 12 bases. The CDR3 extends over 13 amino acids. CDR3 amino acids: CASSSQVEQPQHF. CDR3 DNA: TGTGCCAGTAGTTCACAGGTGGAACAGCCCCAGCATTTT. The complete variable domain, with remaining parts taken from reference TRBV19 and TRBJ1-5, reads DGGITQSPKYLFRKEGQNVTLSCEQNLNHDAMYWYRQDPGQGLRLIYYSQIVNDFQKGDIAEGYSVSREKKESFPLTVTSAQKNPTAFYLCASSSQVEQPQHFGDGTRLSIL.

The J gene is TRBJ2-5, the V gene TRBV10-3, with 8 bases fitting TRBD1. This CDR3 contains 15 residues. The trim removed 5 bases at V and 2 bases at J, leaving 7 bases unmatched. CDR1 is ENHRY, CDR2 SYGVKD, per germline. CDR3 coding DNA: TGTGCCATCAGTCTTAGACAGGGGTTTCAAGAGACCCAGTACTTC. It specifies CAISLRQGFQETQYF.

This clonotype has more than one count but fewer than ten. The chain carries TRBV6-2 or TRBV6-3 and TRBJ1-1, with unresolved D. The germline CDR1 and CDR2 sequences are MNHEY and SVGEGT. The length of the CDR3 is 15 residues. V was cut by 0 bases and J by 3 bases, with 11 bases left in between. This chain's CDR3 is CASSYSKGYDTEAFF. In DNA form, the CDR3 reads TGTGCCAGCAGTTACTCGAAAGGGTACGACACTGAAGCTTTCTTT.

Only a few counts were recorded for this clonotype. The V gene is TRBV7-2, the J gene TRBJ1-2; 8 bases agree with TRBD1. With V trimmed by 4 bases and J by 4 bases, 5 bases remained unmatched. CDR1 is SGHTA and CDR2 is FQGNSA in the germline V gene. The CDR3 runs 14 residues. CDR3 in DNA: TGTGCCAGCAGCTCGGACAGGGTTTCCTATGGCTACACCTTC. Residues: CASSSDRVSYGYTF.

This clonotype was seen more than once but under ten times. The V and J genes are TRBV6-2 or TRBV6-3 and TRBJ1-5, with no clear D. From germline, CDR1 is MNHEY and CDR2 SVGEGT. The CDR3 has 14 amino acids. V gave up 2 bases and J gave up 4 bases, with 9 bases separating them. The DNA for the CDR3 is TGTGCCAGCAGTTACGAGGGTTCGAATCAGCCCCAGCATTTT. Translated: CASSYEGSNQPQHF.

This clonotype was observed a few times. The genes are TRBV11-2 and TRBJ2-1, with D maybe TRBD2 (6 bases). Looked up from germline, CDR1 is SGHAT and CDR2 is FQNNGV. The CDR3 covers 17 residues. Trimming removed 1 base at V and 5 bases at J, with 18 bases between. The CDR3 region has the DNA TGTGCCAGCAGCTTAGTGGGGGGAAAAGCGTACAACAATGAGCAGTTCTTC. Translating it yields CASSLVGGKAYNNEQFF.

The chain is built from TRBV7-8 and TRBJ2-1; TRBD2 aligns across 11 bases. J was trimmed by 9 bases and V by 2 bases; bases with no gene match: 3. The CDR3 has 14 residues. From germline, CDR1 is SGHVS and CDR2 FQNEAQ. The CDR3 DNA sequence: TGTGCCAGCAGCTTACTAGCGGGGGGATTTGAGCAGTTCTTC. Amino acids: CASSLLAGGFEQFF.

This chain joins TRBV11-3 and TRBJ2-1; D unclear. CDR3 size: 14 residues. Germline V lookup: CDR1 SGHNT, CDR2 YENEEA. V was shortened by 0 bases and J by 4 bases, with 7 bases between the two germline ends. This CDR3 is CASSLDPRYNEQFF. The CDR3 DNA follows: TGTGCCAGCAGCTTAGATCCCCGATACAATGAGCAGTTCTTC. The variable domain in full, completed from reference TRBV11-3 and TRBJ2-1, reads EAGVVQSPRYKIIEKKQPVAFWCNPISGHNTLYWYLQNLGQGPELLIRYENEEAVDDSQLPKDRFSAERLKGVDSTLKIQPAELGDSAVYLCASSLDPRYNEQFFGPGTRLTVL.

The chain combines TRBV19 with TRBJ1-1, with a weak D call TRBD1 (6 bases). The V and J ends lost 9 bases and 8 bases respectively, with 19 bases between them. The CDR3 has 13 residues. CDR1 and CDR2 from the germline V gene are LNHDA and SQIVND (reference sequence). This CDR3 is CASSRGPRGEAFF. In DNA form, the CDR3 reads TGTGCCAGCAGCAGGGGCCCCCGTGGGGAAGCTTTCTTT.

The V call is TRBV19, the J call TRBJ1-1, with a weak D call TRBD1 (6 bases). This CDR3 is built from 16 residues. Trimming removed 7 bases at V and 3 bases at J, with 21 bases between. Germline loops: CDR1 LNHDA, CDR2 SQIVND (reference sequence). This chain's CDR3 is CASNPMRTAPYTEAFF. In DNA form, the CDR3 reads TGTGCCAGTAATCCAATGAGGACAGCACCATACACTGAAGCTTTCTTT. Filled out from reference TRBV19 and TRBJ1-1, the complete variable domain reads DGGITQSPKYLFRKEGQNVTLSCEQNLNHDAMYWYRQDPGQGLRLIYYSQIVNDFQKGDIAEGYSVSREKKESFPLTVTSAQKNPTAFYLCASNPMRTAPYTEAFFGQGTRLTVV.

This clonotype was seen repeatedly, ten times or more. V is TRBV7-2 and J is TRBJ2-1; TRBD2 agrees at 10 bases. The CDR3 is made up of 15 amino acids. With V trimmed by 5 bases and J by 4 bases, 5 bases remained unmatched. CDR1 and CDR2 (germline): SGHTA, FQGNSA. CDR3 DNA: TGTGCCAGCAGCCTGAGCGGGGGGGAGTACAATGAGCAGTTCTTC. Amino acid sequence: CASSLSGGEYNEQFF.

The chain recombines TRBV6-6 with TRBJ1-6, with TRBD1 matching over 8 bases. Germline CDR1 reads MNHNY; CDR2 reads SVGAGI (reference sequence). This CDR3 is built from 19 residues. J lost 4 bases, V lost 2 bases, and 13 bases had no gene match. The CDR3 sequence: CASSYLEAGTGPYNSPLHF. The CDR3 coding sequence is TGTGCCAGCAGTTACCTCGAGGCCGGGACAGGTCCTTATAATTCACCCCTCCACTTT.

This chain joins TRBV12-3 or TRBV12-4 and TRBJ1-4, with 12 bases aligning to TRBD1. The V gene end was trimmed by 4 bases and the J gene end by 0 bases; junction bases not matched to a gene: 6. The CDR3 loop spans 18 amino acids. The CDR3 is CASSSKWDRGPTNEKLFF. The DNA for the CDR3 is TGTGCCAGCAGTTCGAAGTGGGACAGGGGGCCAACTAATGAAAAACTGTTTTTT.

The chain combines TRBV30 with TRBJ1-2; D is ambiguous. Per germline, CDR1 GTSNPN and CDR2 SVGIG (reference sequence). This CDR3 comprises 14 residues. The V end was cut by 3 bases, the J end by 5 bases, with 16 bases between. The CDR3 sequence is CAWRRAAATYGYTF. The CDR3 region has the DNA TGTGCCTGGAGGAGGGCAGCGGCAACTTATGGCTACACCTTC.

A few counts support this clonotype. This sequence joins TRBV7-2 and TRBJ2-1; D unclear. CDR1 and CDR2 (germline): SGHTA, FQGNSA. There are 13 residues in the CDR3. The germline V and J ends were trimmed by 5 bases and 9 bases, with 14 bases remaining between them. CDR3 amino acids: CASSVSRVGEQFF. DNA of the CDR3: TGTGCCAGCAGCGTTTCTAGGGTAGGTGAGCAGTTCTTC.

The chain is built from TRBV7-2 and TRBJ1-6, with D possibly TRBD1 on 5 matching bases. This CDR3 is built from 13 residues. Trimming pared 2 bases from V and 10 bases from J, leaving 9 bases between. Germline V lookup: CDR1 SGHTA, CDR2 FQGNSA. The CDR3 spells CASSLPGNSPLHF. DNA for the CDR3: TGTGCCAGCAGCTTACCAGGGAACTCACCCCTCCACTTT.

This clonotype has more than one count but fewer than ten. This chain links TRBV2 with TRBJ2-7; D is undetermined. The germline gives CDR1 SNHLY, CDR2 FYNNEI. The V gene lost 1 base and the J gene lost 6 bases, with 10 bases spanning the gap. CDR3 length equals 13 residues. In nucleotides, the CDR3 is TGTGCCAGCAGTGAAGAAAAAGATGGCGAGCAGTACTTC. Protein sequence: CASSEEKDGEQYF.

This clonotype was seen a single time. V usage is TRBV20-1 and J usage is TRBJ2-3, with 7 bases aligning to TRBD2. CDR1 is DFQATT, CDR2 SNEGSKA, per germline (reference sequence). The CDR3 has 14 residues. The junction had 7 bases not matched to a gene; V was cut back by 6 bases and J by 1 base. The CDR3 region has the DNA TGCAGTGCAACCGGGACTACGGGCACAGATACGCAGTATTTT. Amino acids: CSATGTTGTDTQYF.

This chain connects TRBV6-1 to TRBJ1-1; D uncertain. Germline-derived CDR1 and CDR2 are MNHNS and SASEGT. Deletions cut 1 base from V and 1 base from J, with 22 bases between. The CDR3 is 19 amino acids. The CDR3 DNA is TGTGCCAGCAGTGAAGAAGGCCTAATTCTAATTGGTTCGAACACTGAAGCTTTCTTT. Translation: CASSEEGLILIGSNTEAFF.

This clonotype has just a few counts. The rearrangement links TRBV11-2 to TRBJ2-7; 9 bases map to TRBD2. Germline V gene data show CDR1 as SGHAT and CDR2 as FQNNGV. The CDR3 is 13 residues long. After removal of 4 bases from V and 10 bases from J, the junction contained 8 bases not matched to a gene. CDR3 DNA: TGTGCCAGCAGCTCAATAGCGGGAGTTATCCAGTACTTC. Translated: CASSSIAGVIQYF.

This clonotype showed up just a few times. The rearrangement uses TRBV7-6 and TRBJ1-1; D gene unclear. Germline CDR1 reads SGHVS; CDR2 reads FNYEAQ. The CDR3 sequence is 13 residues long. V lost 5 bases and J 5 bases, leaving 12 bases between the germline ends. The CDR3 DNA reads as TGTGCCAGCAGCATGTCCGAGGTAACTGAAGCTTTCTTT. Protein product: CASSMSEVTEAFF. Combining the CDR3 with reference TRBV7-6 and TRBJ1-1 gives the whole variable domain GAGVSQSPRYKVTKRGQDVALRCDPISGHVSLYWYRQALGQGPEFLTYFNYEAQQDKSGLPNDRFSAERPEGSISTLTIQRTEQRDSAMYRCASSMSEVTEAFFGQGTRLTVV.

CDR3 in amino acids: CASSLDWSSYNEQFF. The CDR3 DNA is TGTGCCAGCAGCTTAGACTGGAGCTCCTACAATGAGCAGTTCTTC. This chain connects TRBV7-2 to TRBJ2-1, with D unclear. The CDR3 is 15 amino acids. V was shortened by 1 base and J by 0 bases, with 7 bases between the two germline ends. Germline CDR1 SGHTA, CDR2 FQGNSA. Drawing the rest from reference TRBV7-2 and TRBJ2-1, the complete variable domain is GAGVSQSPSNKVTEKGKDVELRCDPISGHTALYWYRQSLGQGLEFLIYFQGNSAPDKSGLPSDRFSAERTGGSVSTLTIQRTQQEDSAVYLCASSLDWSSYNEQFFGPGTRLTVL.